These 16 T cell receptor beta chains share one sample of origin, sequenced in a study of T cell responses to AZD1222 COVID-19 vaccine. TCRdb's copy holds only in-frame clones and misses some; the assay was immunoSEQ multiplex PCR. The sample contains 110,000 or so clones, 75% to 95% of which appear only once. The sample here was peripheral blood, taken 28 days after the second dose of the MenACWY control vaccine. These receptors all stem from an adult who received the MenACWY meningococcal vaccine as a control.

The gene calls are TRBV5-1 and TRBJ2-1; D is possibly TRBD2 (6 bases). V lost 0 bases and J lost 3, with 13 bases in between. Germline V gene lookup returns CDR1 SGHRS and CDR2 YFSETQ. CDR3 size: 16 residues. DNA for the CDR3: TGCGCCAGCAGCTTGGGGGCGGGGAACCTCTACAATGAGCAGTTCTTC. Protein: CASSLGAGNLYNEQFF.

The rearrangement joins TRBV7-8 to TRBJ1-2, with a possible D match to TRBD1 (6 bases). This CDR3 spans 16 amino acids. Per germline, CDR1 SGHVS and CDR2 FQNEAQ. The germline V and J ends were trimmed by 1 base and 3 bases, with 15 bases remaining between them. DNA for the CDR3: TGTGCCAGCAGCTTAGGGGGAGGGGGGCTCGACTATGGCTACACCTTC. The encoded protein is CASSLGGGGLDYGYTF.

The chain combines TRBV9 with TRBJ1-4; 9 nucleotides agree with TRBD1. Germline CDR1 SGDLS, CDR2 YYNGEE. V shed 3 bases and J 7 bases; nucleotides not matched to a gene: 4. The CDR3 loop spans 14 amino acids. CDR3 sequence reads: CASSGGTGLEKLFF. The CDR3 nucleotides read TGTGCCAGCAGCGGCGGGACAGGGCTTGAAAAACTGTTTTTT.

A single count supports this clone. The rearrangement links TRBV5-4 to TRBJ2-1; 7 bases line up with TRBD1. Germline V gives CDR1 SGHNT, CDR2 YYREEE (reference sequence). With V trimmed by 4 bases and J by 5 bases, 12 bases remained unmatched. This CDR3 comprises 16 residues. CDR3 in DNA: TGTGCCAGCAGCCTGCGTAAGGTGACAGGGAACAATGAGCAGTTCTTC. Protein sequence: CASSLRKVTGNNEQFF.

The chain uses TRBV19 and TRBJ1-5, with 9 bases that match TRBD1. Germline assignment: CDR1 LNHDA and CDR2 SQIVND (reference sequence). The CDR3 runs to 16 residues. Losses at the gene ends were 5 bases for V and 2 bases for J; bases not matched to a gene: 7. DNA for the CDR3: TGTGCCAGTAGTCCTCTACGGGACAGGGGCAATCAGCCCCAGCATTTT. As protein: CASSPLRDRGNQPQHF.

This chain links TRBV6-5 with TRBJ1-5; unclear D gene. With 4 bases removed from V and 2 bases from J, the gap between germline ends came to 12 bases. Germline assignment: CDR1 MNHEY and CDR2 SVGAGI. The CDR3 contains 15 residues. This CDR3 reads CASSLDWGGNQPQHF. In DNA form, the CDR3 reads TGTGCCAGCAGTTTGGACTGGGGAGGCAATCAGCCCCAGCATTTT.

CDR3 sequence: CASSGLAGFNEQFF. The CDR3 coding sequence is TGTGCCAGCAGCGGACTAGCGGGATTTAATGAGCAGTTCTTC. J is TRBJ2-1 and V is TRBV7-8, with 12 bases lining up with TRBD2. The junction had 3 bases not matched to a gene; V was cut back by 5 bases and J by 7 bases. From germline, CDR1 is SGHVS and CDR2 FQNEAQ. The CDR3 has 14 residues.

The J gene is TRBJ2-7, the V gene TRBV10-3; D is uncertain. Germline V CDR1 and CDR2: ENHRY, SYGVKD. The CDR3 contains 14 residues. V was trimmed by 8 bases and J by 0 bases, leaving 14 bases between them. The CDR3 coding sequence is TGTGCCATCCGCAAGGGTGGGGACTCCTACGAGCAGTACTTC. Amino acid sequence: CAIRKGGDSYEQYF.

The rearrangement links TRBV11-2 to TRBJ2-3, with unresolved D. The CDR3 sequence is 13 residues long. The V end was cut by 1 base, the J end by 6 bases, with 8 bases between. CDR1 SGHAT and CDR2 FQNNGV come from the germline V gene. The CDR3 is CASSLVLIDTQYF. Written as DNA, the CDR3 is TGTGCCAGCAGCTTAGTTCTTATCGATACGCAGTATTTT.

This chain uses TRBV10-3 with TRBJ2-2; TRBD1 matches at 8 bases. The V segment lost 1 base and the J segment 1 base; nucleotides outside the gene matches: 5. The length of the CDR3 is 17 residues. CDR1 ENHRY and CDR2 SYGVKD come from the germline V gene. The CDR3 DNA reads as TGTGCCATCAGTGAGTTCGGACAGGGACTGAACACCGGGGAGCTGTTTTTT. This gives the protein CAISEFGQGLNTGELFF.

This clone was detected once. The gene calls are TRBV5-3 and TRBJ1-2; the match to TRBD1 covers 9 bases. TRBV5-3 is identified as an open reading frame with a role that is uncertain. V lost 4 bases to trimming and J lost 5 bases; unmatched junction nucleotides: 9. There are 15 residues in the CDR3. Here the CDR3 reads CARSKDRDRVYGYTF. DNA for the CDR3: TGTGCCAGAAGCAAGGACCGGGACAGGGTGTATGGCTACACCTTC.

This clone was seen only once. The rearrangement joins TRBV11-2 to TRBJ2-5, with D tentatively TRBD1 (6 bases). In germline, CDR1 is SGHAT, CDR2 FQNNGV. Trimming left V 5 bases short and J 2 bases short, with 18 bases between. CDR3 length equals 16 residues. The CDR3 here is CASSRLGQTPQETQYF. As DNA, the CDR3 is TGTGCCAGCAGCCGCCTCGGACAGACACCGCAAGAGACCCAGTACTTC.

The chain has TRBV27 and TRBJ1-1; D unresolved. CDR3 length: 14 residues. V shed 2 bases and J shed 5 bases, with 12 bases lying between them. Germline V gene sequence: CDR1 MNHEY, CDR2 SMNVEV (reference sequence). CDR3 sequence (DNA): TGTGCCAGCAGTTTAGCGGGTTGGTCGACTGAAGCTTTCTTT. This sequence encodes CASSLAGWSTEAFF.

The genes are TRBV7-9 and TRBJ2-7; D not resolved. V gave up 5 bases and J gave up 5 bases, with 7 bases separating them. CDR3 length equals 11 residues. Germline CDR1 and CDR2: SEHNR and FQNEAQ (reference sequence). The DNA for the CDR3 is TGTGCCAGCAGCCTCCTGAACGAGCAGTACTTC. As protein: CASSLLNEQYF.

J is TRBJ2-7 and V is TRBV28; D tentatively reads TRBD1 or TRBD2 (6 bases each). V was clipped by 2 bases and J by 2 bases, with 13 bases between them. The CDR3 consists of 15 residues. Germline values: CDR1 MDHEN, CDR2 SYDVKM. The CDR3: CASSLGTPGAYEQYV. As DNA, the CDR3 is TGTGCCAGCAGTTTAGGGACACCGGGGGCCTACGAGCAGTACGTC.

The rearrangement links TRBV27 to TRBJ2-7; D is unresolved. Germline CDR1 reads MNHEY; CDR2 reads SMNVEV (reference sequence). Deletions cut 0 bases from V and 3 bases from J, with 6 bases between. CDR3 length equals 13 residues. The CDR3 DNA reads TGTGCCAGCAGTTTATCCATATTCTACGAGCAGTACTTC. Amino acids: CASSLSIFYEQYF.